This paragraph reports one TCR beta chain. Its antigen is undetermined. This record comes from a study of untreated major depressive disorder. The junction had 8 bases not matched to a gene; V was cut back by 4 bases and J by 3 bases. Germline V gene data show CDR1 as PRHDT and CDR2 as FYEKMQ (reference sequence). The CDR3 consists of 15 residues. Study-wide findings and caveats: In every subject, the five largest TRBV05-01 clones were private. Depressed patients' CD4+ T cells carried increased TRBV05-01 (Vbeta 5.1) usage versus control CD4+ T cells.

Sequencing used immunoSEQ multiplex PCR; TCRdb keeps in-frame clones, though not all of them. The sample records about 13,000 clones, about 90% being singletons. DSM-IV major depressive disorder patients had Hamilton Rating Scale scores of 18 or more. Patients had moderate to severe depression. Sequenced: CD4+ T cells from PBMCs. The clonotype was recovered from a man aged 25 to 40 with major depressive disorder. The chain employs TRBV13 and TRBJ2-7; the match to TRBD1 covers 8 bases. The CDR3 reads CASSSRTGRYYEQYF. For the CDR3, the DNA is TGTGCCAGCAGCTCGAGGACAGGGAGGTACTACGAGCAGTACTTC.